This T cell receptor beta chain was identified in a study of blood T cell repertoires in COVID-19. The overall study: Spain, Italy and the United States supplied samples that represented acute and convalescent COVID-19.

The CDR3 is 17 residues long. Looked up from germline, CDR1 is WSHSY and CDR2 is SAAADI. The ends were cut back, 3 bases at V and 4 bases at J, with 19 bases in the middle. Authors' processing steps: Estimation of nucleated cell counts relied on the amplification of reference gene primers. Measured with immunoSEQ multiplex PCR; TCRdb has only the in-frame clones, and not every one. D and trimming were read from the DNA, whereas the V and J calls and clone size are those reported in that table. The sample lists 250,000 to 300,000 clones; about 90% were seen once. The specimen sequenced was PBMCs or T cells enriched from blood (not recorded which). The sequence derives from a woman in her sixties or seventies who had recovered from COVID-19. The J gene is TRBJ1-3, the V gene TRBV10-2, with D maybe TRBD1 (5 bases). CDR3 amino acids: CASSDSETDLSGNTIYF. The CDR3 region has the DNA TGCGCCAGCAGTGATTCAGAGACAGACCTGTCAGGAAACACCATATATTTT.